These 22 T cell receptor beta chains share one sample of origin, sequenced in a study of technical replicates of blood from a handful of donors. Generated by immunoSEQ multiplex PCR, the TCRdb table keeps only in-frame clones and is missing some. The repertoire holds around 70,000 clones, with 95% as singletons. Material: T cells isolated from PBMCs. All receptors derive from a human donor in good health.

This clone was detected only once. This rearrangement joins TRBV7-9 to TRBJ2-1, with D perhaps TRBD1 (6 bases). This CDR3 region has 14 residues. The germline V gene has CDR1 SEHNR and CDR2 FQNEAQ (reference sequence). V lost 4 bases to trimming and J lost 7 bases, with 14 bases between them. Here the CDR3 DNA reads TGTGCCAGCAGCTCTAAGGACAGCCTAAATGAGCAGTTCTTC. Translating it yields CASSSKDSLNEQFF.

The chain carries TRBV5-4 and TRBJ1-2; 9 bases are a match to TRBD1. CDR3 length: 12 residues. The J segment lost 5 bases and the V segment lost 8 bases, leaving 4 bases of the junction unmatched. Germline values: CDR1 SGHNT, CDR2 YYREEE (reference sequence). The CDR3 region is CASSQGAYGYTF. In DNA form, the CDR3 reads TGTGCCAGTTCACAGGGGGCTTATGGCTACACCTTC.

The rearrangement uses TRBV28 and TRBJ2-3; 11 nucleotides line up with TRBD2. The trim removed 6 bases at V and 7 bases at J, leaving 9 bases unmatched. Germline-derived CDR1 and CDR2 are MDHEN and SYDVKM. This CDR3 has 15 amino acids. The CDR3 reads CASSRLTSGINTQYF. In DNA, the CDR3 is TGTGCCAGCAGCCGCCTGACTAGCGGGATAAATACGCAGTATTTT.

The gene calls are TRBV18 and TRBJ2-2, with TRBD2 identical over 7 bases. CDR3 length: 15 amino acids. V lost 0 bases and J lost 8; bases outside the gene matches: 6. Germline V gives CDR1 KGHSH, CDR2 LQKENI. This CDR3 reads CASSPPAAGLGELFF. The CDR3 coding sequence is TGTGCCAGCTCACCACCGGCAGCGGGATTGGGGGAGCTGTTTTTT. The whole variable domain, filled in from reference TRBV18 and TRBJ2-2, reads NAGVMQNPRHLVRRRGQEARLRCSPMKGHSHVYWYRQLPEEGLKFMVYLQKENIIDESGMPKERFSAEFPKEGPSILRIQQVVRGDSAAYFCASSPPAAGLGELFFGEGSRLTVL.

The chain combines TRBV18 with TRBJ2-5, with D possibly matching TRBD2 (5 bases). With 2 bases removed from V and 5 bases from J, the gap between germline ends came to 9 bases. CDR1 KGHSH and CDR2 LQKENI come from the germline V gene. This CDR3 is built from 13 residues. The CDR3 spells CASSPEGMETQYF. The CDR3 nucleotides read TGTGCCAGCTCACCAGAGGGAATGGAGACCCAGTACTTC.

This chain joins TRBV30 and TRBJ2-7, with 9 bases lining up with TRBD1. Germline V lookup: CDR1 GTSNPN, CDR2 SVGIG (reference sequence). The V and J ends lost 5 bases and 2 bases, in that order; junction bases with no gene match: 13. The CDR3 is made up of 16 amino acids. The CDR3 protein is CAWDGPPGTGPYEQYF. CDR3 coding DNA: TGTGCCTGGGACGGACCACCCGGGACAGGGCCCTACGAGCAGTACTTC.

The V call is TRBV5-4, the J call TRBJ2-2; 11 positions match TRBD2. V shed 4 bases, J shed 3 bases, and the junction held 8 bases outside the gene matches. This CDR3 is 17 amino acids long. The germline V gene has CDR1 SGHNT and CDR2 YYREEE (reference sequence). CDR3: CASSPKRLAGYTGELFF. The CDR3 nucleotides are TGTGCCAGCAGCCCGAAGCGACTAGCGGGATACACCGGGGAGCTGTTTTTT.

The chain links TRBV18 to TRBJ1-3; maybe TRBD1 (6 bases). The CDR3 runs to 18 residues. The V and J ends lost 3 bases and 3 bases respectively, with 21 bases between them. CDR1 and CDR2 (germline): KGHSH, LQKENI. In DNA, the CDR3 is TGTGCCAGCTCACCGACAGGCGCCGCACCGCGAAGTGGAAACACCATATATTTT. It encodes CASSPTGAAPRSGNTIYF.

The chain carries TRBV6-1 and TRBJ1-4; D is unclear. The germline gives CDR1 MNHNS, CDR2 SASEGT. The CDR3 consists of 14 residues. V was shortened by 10 bases and J by 10 bases, with 22 bases between the two germline ends. CDR3 in amino acids: CAIQYTPTEGKLFF. CDR3 DNA: TGTGCCATCCAATATACACCTACAGAGGGAAAACTGTTTTTT.

The chain recombines TRBV12-5 with TRBJ2-7; 7 positions agree with TRBD1. In germline, CDR1 is LGHNT, CDR2 FRNRAP. The CDR3 totals 13 residues. The trim removed 4 bases at V and 4 bases at J, leaving 4 bases unmatched. CDR3 in amino acids: CASGYSGQYEQYF. Here the CDR3 DNA reads TGTGCTAGTGGTTACTCGGGACAGTACGAGCAGTACTTC.

V is TRBV5-1 and J is TRBJ1-2, with D uncertain. Germline V gene lookup returns CDR1 SGHRS and CDR2 YFSETQ. V was trimmed by 4 bases and J by 0 bases, leaving 13 bases between them. CDR3 length equals 15 residues. The CDR3 DNA sequence: TGCGCCAGCAGCCCGATCTTCTTAGCTAACTATGGCTACACCTTC. It is translated as CASSPIFLANYGYTF. Based on the CDR3 plus reference TRBV5-1 and TRBJ1-2, the full variable domain is KAGVTQTPRYLIKTRGQQVTLSCSPISGHRSVSWYQQTPGQGLQFLFEYFSETQRNKGNFPGRFSGRQFSNSRSEMNVSTLELGDSALYLCASSPIFLANYGYTFGSGTRLTVV.

This chain links TRBV5-1 with TRBJ2-3, with D possibly matching TRBD1 (6 bases). CDR1 and CDR2 (germline): SGHRS, YFSETQ. Deletions cut 6 bases from V and 4 bases from J, with 15 bases between. CDR3 length equals 14 residues. CDR3 nucleotide sequence: TGCGCCAGCAAGGGAACAGGGTATGCAGATACGCAGTATTTT. Its protein is CASKGTGYADTQYF.

The rearrangement uses TRBV28 and TRBJ1-2, with D hard to call. CDR3 length equals 13 residues. V was clipped by 6 bases and J by 5 bases, with 13 bases between them. Germline CDR1 and CDR2: MDHEN and SYDVKM. As DNA, the CDR3 is TGTGCCAGCAGGATGACGGGGAGTTATGGCTACACCTTC. This gives the protein CASRMTGSYGYTF.

The chain employs TRBV10-3 and TRBJ1-2; 11 bases fit TRBD1. Germline CDR1 and CDR2: ENHRY and SYGVKD. This CDR3 has 15 residues. Trimming at V came to 8 bases and at J to 8 bases, leaving 13 bases not matched to a gene. In DNA form, the CDR3 reads TGTGCCATCGAAGCCCCGGGACAGGGGGAGGGCGGCTACACCTTC. Protein sequence: CAIEAPGQGEGGYTF.

The V and J genes are TRBV18 and TRBJ2-7, with 9 bases lining up with TRBD2. Germline V gene lookup returns CDR1 KGHSH and CDR2 LQKENI. V lost 6 bases to trimming and J lost 2 bases; unmatched junction nucleotides: 8. The CDR3 contains 15 residues. CDR3: CASSPTSGPPYEQYF. CDR3 DNA: TGTGCCAGCTCGCCGACTAGCGGACCACCCTACGAGCAGTACTTC.

The chain carries TRBV5-1 and TRBJ1-1; 7 nucleotides agree with TRBD1. V was pared by 4 bases and J by 4 bases, with 7 bases of the junction left unmatched. This CDR3 comprises 14 residues. The germline CDR1 and CDR2 sequences are SGHRS and YFSETQ. In DNA, the CDR3 is TGCGCCAGCAGCGGGGAGACAGGGTCCACTGAAGCTTTCTTT. Protein product: CASSGETGSTEAFF.

The chain uses TRBV10-3 and TRBJ2-2; 8 bases are a match to TRBD2. V lost 2 bases and J lost 3; bases outside the gene matches: 2. Germline V lookup: CDR1 ENHRY, CDR2 SYGVKD. CDR3 length equals 15 residues. CDR3 coding DNA: TGTGCCATCAGTGAGCTAGCGGGTGACACCGGGGAGCTGTTTTTT. Residues: CAISELAGDTGELFF.

This chain connects TRBV7-8 to TRBJ2-5; D may be TRBD1 (5 bases). V was cut by 3 bases and J by 5 bases, with 16 bases left in between. Germline assignment: CDR1 SGHVS and CDR2 FQNEAQ. The CDR3 contains 15 residues. The CDR3 sequence: CASSFPTVVEETQYF. CDR3 coding DNA: TGTGCCAGCAGCTTCCCGACAGTGGTAGAGGAGACCCAGTACTTC.

The chain uses TRBV11-2 and TRBJ2-5, with D possibly matching TRBD1 (5 bases). V was trimmed by 0 bases and J by 2 bases, leaving 10 bases between them. This CDR3 is 15 amino acids long. In germline, CDR1 is SGHAT, CDR2 FQNNGV. CDR3 in amino acids: CASSLEGAGQETQYF. DNA of the CDR3: TGTGCCAGCAGCTTAGAAGGGGCAGGGCAAGAGACCCAGTACTTC.

The V call is TRBV7-9, the J call TRBJ2-3, with 11 bases matching TRBD1. Germline assignment: CDR1 SEHNR and CDR2 FQNEAQ (reference sequence). J lost 5 bases, V lost 4 bases, and 8 bases had no gene match. CDR3 size: 16 residues. The CDR3 sequence is CASSSRTGGEVDTQYF. For the CDR3, the DNA is TGTGCCAGCAGCTCCAGGACAGGGGGCGAAGTAGATACGCAGTATTTT.

This chain's CDR3 is CASSLPGGPEQYF. The DNA for the CDR3 is TGTGCCAGCAGCTTGCCGGGGGGCCCCGAGCAGTACTTC. The gene calls are TRBV5-4 and TRBJ2-7, with a weak D call TRBD2 (7 bases). V gave up 1 base and J gave up 6 bases, with 11 bases separating them. The germline CDR1 and CDR2 sequences are SGHNT and YYREEE (reference sequence). The CDR3 is 13 amino acids.

The V gene is TRBV10-3, the J gene TRBJ1-2, with D tentatively TRBD1 (6 bases). V gave up 0 bases and J gave up 4 bases, with 9 bases separating them. The V gene's germline CDR1 is ENHRY and CDR2 SYGVKD. The CDR3 is 14 amino acids. CDR3 in DNA: TGTGCCATCAGTGAGTCGATACAGGGCTATGGCTACACCTTC. Protein product: CAISESIQGYGYTF.